This T cell receptor beta chain was documented in a study of T-cell memory formation after mild COVID-19. Study results and limitations: The study found contracting CD4+ clones mainly in CM and EM and contracting CD8+ clones in EMRA.

CDR1 and CDR2 (germline): MGHRA, YSYEKL. This CDR3 region has 12 residues. V lost 0 bases and J lost 11, with 10 bases in between. TCRdb fed the 5' RACE reads into MiXCR, producing one record per CDR3 protein. Among some 320,000 distinct CDR3 sequences listed, 15% to 20% were seen once. Remarks on this clonotype: Its target is unknown.

Sequencing input: PBMCs or a T cell subset sorted from them (not recorded which). The sequence derives from a man younger than 35 who had mild COVID-19 (a few samples of this study predate the infection). Cell type and time point are not known. This sequence joins TRBV4-1 and TRBJ1-1; D unclear. DNA for the CDR3: TGCGCCAGCAGCCAAGATTGGCAGGCGGCTTTCTTT. Translating it yields CASSQDWQAAFF.